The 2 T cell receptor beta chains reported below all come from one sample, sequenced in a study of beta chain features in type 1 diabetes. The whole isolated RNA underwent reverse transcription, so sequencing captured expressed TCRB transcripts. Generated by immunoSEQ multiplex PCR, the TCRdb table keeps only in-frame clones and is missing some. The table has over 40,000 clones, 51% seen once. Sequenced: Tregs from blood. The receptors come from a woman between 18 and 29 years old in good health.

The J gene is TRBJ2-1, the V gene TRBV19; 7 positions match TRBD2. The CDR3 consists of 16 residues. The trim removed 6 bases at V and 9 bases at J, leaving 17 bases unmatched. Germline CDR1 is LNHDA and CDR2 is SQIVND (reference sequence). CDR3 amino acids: CASSLERWREQVEQFF. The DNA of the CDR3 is TGTGCCAGTAGCCTCGAGCGATGGCGGGAGCAGGTTGAGCAGTTCTTC.

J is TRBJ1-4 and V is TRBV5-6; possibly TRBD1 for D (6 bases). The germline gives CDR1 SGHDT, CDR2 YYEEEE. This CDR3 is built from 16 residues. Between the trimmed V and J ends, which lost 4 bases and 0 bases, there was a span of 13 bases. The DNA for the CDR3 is TGTGCCAGCAGCCCCTTAGGGGGAGCAACTAATGAAAAACTGTTTTTT. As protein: CASSPLGGATNEKLFF.